This T cell receptor beta chain was captured in a study of cytomegalovirus exposure and HLA in healthy donors. Across the whole study: In an earlier analysis, 90 million to 130 million unique TCR beta sequences were found from some 180 million T cells. Regarding the study as a whole: Among the most significant clusters, several appeared linked to common viral pathogens in a later analysis. There was a cluster of highly shared sequence variants that was likely a sequencing artifact. Cytomegalovirus-associated TCR beta chains were listed, numbering 164.

This clone has more than one count but fewer than ten. Its specificity is not known. CDR1 and CDR2 (germline): LNHDA, SQIVND (reference sequence). This CDR3 region has 14 residues. V was pared by 8 bases and J by 6 bases, with 14 bases between. Researchers ran the PCR with 60 Vbeta and 13 Jbeta primers. Clones were sequenced by immunoSEQ multiplex PCR, and TCRdb holds only the in-frame ones, with some missing. The table shows 200,000 to 250,000 clones, with 65% to 85% occurring only once. This sequence joins TRBV19 and TRBJ1-6; possibly TRBD1 for D (5 bases). The specimen sequenced was PBMCs. The origin of this receptor is a woman younger than 45 in good health and CMV-seronegative. The CDR3 spells CASRTGDPNSPLHF. The CDR3 region has the DNA TGTGCCAGTCGAACAGGAGACCCTAATTCACCCCTCCACTTT.